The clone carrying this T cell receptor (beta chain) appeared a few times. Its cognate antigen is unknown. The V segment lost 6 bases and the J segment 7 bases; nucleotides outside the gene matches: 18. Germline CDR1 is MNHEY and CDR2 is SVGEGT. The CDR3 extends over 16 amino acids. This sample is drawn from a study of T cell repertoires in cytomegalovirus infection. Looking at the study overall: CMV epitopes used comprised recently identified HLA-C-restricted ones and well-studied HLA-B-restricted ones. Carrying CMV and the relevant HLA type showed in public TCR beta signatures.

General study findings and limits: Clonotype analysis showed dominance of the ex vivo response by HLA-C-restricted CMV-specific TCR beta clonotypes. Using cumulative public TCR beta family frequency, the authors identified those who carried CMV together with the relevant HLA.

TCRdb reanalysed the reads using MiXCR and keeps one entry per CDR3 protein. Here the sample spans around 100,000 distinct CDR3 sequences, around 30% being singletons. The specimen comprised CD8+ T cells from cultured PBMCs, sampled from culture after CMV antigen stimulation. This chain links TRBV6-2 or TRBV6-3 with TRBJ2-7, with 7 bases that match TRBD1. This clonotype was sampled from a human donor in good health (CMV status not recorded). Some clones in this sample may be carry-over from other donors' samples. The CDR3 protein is CASSSPRDSRRGEQYF. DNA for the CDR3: TGTGCCAGCAGCAGCCCAAGGGACAGCCGTCGGGGTGAGCAGTACTTC.